The entry below describes one TCR beta chain. The antigen is undetermined. V was clipped by 6 bases and J by 3 bases, with 11 bases between them. Germline V gene sequence: CDR1 SNHLY, CDR2 FYNNEI. The CDR3 spans 14 residues. This record comes from a study of shared clonotypes between healthy human individuals. Per the authors' pipeline: Junction-only immunoSEQ data arrived without quality scores, meaning filtering differed. Data came from immunoSEQ multiplex PCR; TCRdb stores just in-frame clones and leaves some out. V and J calls plus clone size are reproduced from that table; the DNA served to infer D and trimming. The sample yields almost 750,000 clones, 72% seen once. Study findings and constraints: Naive subsets usually exceeded memory subsets in estimated richness. The small donor group covered limited genetic and exposure diversity.

Sequencing was performed on memory CD4+ T cells sorted from blood. As for subset: CD45RA-negative fraction. This sequence joins TRBV2 and TRBJ2-2, with a possible D match to TRBD1 (5 bases). The TCR originated in a woman under 40 in good health. The CDR3 loop reads CASSAIRDTGELFF. Here the CDR3 DNA reads TGTGCCAGCAGCGCGATCAGGGACACCGGGGAGCTGTTTTTT.